This passage covers 10 T cell receptor beta chains from one sample sequenced in a study of CD8 T cells in ankylosing spondylitis. MiXCR, applied by TCRdb to the 5' RACE reads, yields one record per CDR3 protein. The data contain some 300,000 distinct CDR3 sequences, under 25% of them singletons. Sequenced sample: blood, either unsorted or a sorted T cell fraction (not recorded which). The source is a female donor with ankylosing spondylitis or in good health (not recorded which).

This clonotype was seen only a few times. This rearrangement joins TRBV20-1 to TRBJ2-7; D is perhaps TRBD2 (5 bases). Trimming removed 0 bases from V and 0 bases from J, with 12 bases in between. The germline CDR1 and CDR2 sequences are DFQATT and SNEGSKA (reference sequence). The CDR3 spans 15 residues. The DNA of the CDR3 is TGCAGTGCTAGAGATACGGGAAAGAGCTCCTACGAGCAGTACTTC. Residues: CSARDTGKSSYEQYF.

This clonotype appeared a single time. CDR3 sequence reads: CASSAGTGWETQYF. The DNA for the CDR3 is TGTGCCAGCAGCGCCGGAACAGGGTGGGAGACCCAGTACTTC. This chain links TRBV7-9 with TRBJ2-5; a weak D match, TRBD1 (6 bases). CDR1 and CDR2 from the germline V gene are SEHNR and FQNEAQ (reference sequence). This CDR3 has 14 amino acids. V shed 5 bases and J shed 5 bases, with 15 bases lying between them.

The V call is TRBV4-2, the J call TRBJ2-7, with TRBD2 matching 8 bases. CDR1 and CDR2 (germline): LGHNA, YNFKEQ. With 1 base clipped from V and 5 bases from J, the junction kept 7 bases outside the gene matches. CDR3 length equals 15 residues. CDR3 bases: TGTGCCAGCAGCCAAGTAACTAGCGGTTTGAACGAGCAGTACTTC. Translating gives CASSQVTSGLNEQYF.

This clonotype was detected ten times or more. This chain connects TRBV2 to TRBJ1-2; D may be TRBD1 (6 bases). With 6 bases removed from V and 1 base from J, the gap between germline ends came to 9 bases. Germline V lookup: CDR1 SNHLY, CDR2 FYNNEI. The CDR3 is 13 amino acids. The CDR3: CASRRGGNYGYTF. In DNA, the CDR3 is TGTGCCAGCAGGAGGGGGGGTAACTATGGCTACACCTTC.

V gene TRBV7-3 combines with J gene TRBJ1-5; 8 bases line up with TRBD1. This CDR3 is 13 amino acids long. CDR1 and CDR2 (germline): SGHTA, FQGTGA. Unmatched junction bases numbered 3, after V lost 5 bases and J lost 6 bases. The CDR3 DNA reads TGTGCCAGCAGCACAGGGGGTAGTCAGCCCCAGCATTTT. It yields the protein CASSTGGSQPQHF.

This clonotype was recorded a few times. CDR3 sequence (DNA): TGCAGTGCTAGAGATAGAGGGCCTAGCACAGATACGCAGTATTTT. Encoded protein: CSARDRGPSTDTQYF. The rearrangement uses TRBV20-1 and TRBJ2-3; perhaps TRBD2 as D (5 bases). V was trimmed by 0 bases and J by 0 bases, leaving 10 bases between them. Germline assignment: CDR1 DFQATT and CDR2 SNEGSKA (reference sequence). This CDR3 has 15 residues.

Many counts were recorded for this clonotype. The rearrangement joins TRBV12-5 to TRBJ2-1, with D perhaps TRBD2 (6 bases). CDR1 and CDR2 (germline): LGHNT, FRNRAP. V was trimmed by 1 base and J by 8 bases, leaving 21 bases between them. The CDR3 runs 17 residues. The DNA for the CDR3 is TGTGCTAGTGGTTTGGCCTTCGCCGGGAGAAGAGAGTATGAGCAGTTCTTC. It yields the protein CASGLAFAGRREYEQFF. The whole variable domain, remainder taken from reference TRBV12-5 and TRBJ2-1, is DARVTQTPRHKVTEMGQEVTMRCQPILGHNTVFWYRQTMMQGLELLAYFRNRAPLDDSGMPKDRFSAEMPDATLATLKIQPSEPRDSAVYFCASGLAFAGRREYEQFFGPGTRLTVL.

This clonotype has more than one count but fewer than ten. As DNA, the CDR3 is TGTGCCAGCAGTTTTAACGGACAAGAGGGGCTCACCGGGGAGCTGTTTTTT. This translates into CASSFNGQEGLTGELFF. The chain is built from TRBV12-3 or TRBV12-4 and TRBJ2-2, with D perhaps given as TRBD1 or TRBD2 (5 bases each). The V and J ends lost 3 bases and 4 bases respectively, with 18 bases between them. The CDR3 is 17 residues long.

The V call is TRBV12-3 or TRBV12-4, the J call TRBJ2-2, with TRBD2 identical over 7 bases. The CDR3 consists of 17 residues. V gave up 6 bases and J gave up 4 bases; unmatched junction bases: 14. CDR3 sequence: CASSPSGNGPGTGELFF. DNA of the CDR3: TGTGCCAGCAGCCCGAGCGGGAACGGCCCGGGCACCGGGGAGCTGTTTTTT.

The genes are TRBV7-2 and TRBJ2-5; D may be TRBD1 or TRBD2 (5 bases each). This CDR3 is 13 amino acids long. V was clipped by 3 bases and J by 5 bases, with 10 bases between them. Germline CDR1 SGHTA, CDR2 FQGNSA. CDR3 in amino acids: CASSFHGAETQYF. CDR3 DNA: TGTGCCAGCAGCTTCCACGGGGCGGAGACCCAGTACTTC. Supplemented by reference TRBV7-2 and TRBJ2-5, the full variable domain reads GAGVSQSPSNKVTEKGKDVELRCDPISGHTALYWYRQSLGQGLEFLIYFQGNSAPDKSGLPSDRFSAERTGGSVSTLTIQRTQQEDSAVYLCASSFHGAETQYFGPGTRLLVL.